This record looks at one TCR beta chain sequence and its context. Germline is not matched at one junction end, which may reflect a read error. The CDR3 loop spans 13 amino acids. Germline lookup yields CDR1 SSHAT and CDR2 FNYEAQ (reference sequence). The data derive from a study of blood T cell repertoires in COVID-19. The overall study: Researchers got acute and convalescent COVID-19 samples from the United States, Italy and Spain. Sources were T cells, B-cell-depleted T cells, or PBMCs; the material itself was cDNA or gDNA.

Data came from immunoSEQ multiplex PCR; TCRdb stores just in-frame clones and leaves some out. In the table there are around 260,000 clones, 85% of which are singletons. The origin of this receptor is a human donor in a cohort sampled during active COVID-19. The gene calls are TRBV7-7 and TRBJ2-7; perhaps D is TRBD1 or TRBD2 (5 bases each). Sequencing was carried out using peripheral blood. As DNA, the CDR3 is TGTGCTAGCAGCTTAGGGGTCCGGGGCGAGCAGTACTTC. The encoded protein is CASSLGVRGEQYF. Full variable domain (outside the CDR3, taken from reference TRBV7-7 and TRBJ2-7): GAGVSQSPRYKVTKRGQDVTLRCDPISSHATLYWYQQALGQGPEFLTYFNYEAQPDKSGLPSDRFSAERPEGSISTLTIQRTEQRDSAMYRCASSLGVRGEQYFGPGTRLTVT.